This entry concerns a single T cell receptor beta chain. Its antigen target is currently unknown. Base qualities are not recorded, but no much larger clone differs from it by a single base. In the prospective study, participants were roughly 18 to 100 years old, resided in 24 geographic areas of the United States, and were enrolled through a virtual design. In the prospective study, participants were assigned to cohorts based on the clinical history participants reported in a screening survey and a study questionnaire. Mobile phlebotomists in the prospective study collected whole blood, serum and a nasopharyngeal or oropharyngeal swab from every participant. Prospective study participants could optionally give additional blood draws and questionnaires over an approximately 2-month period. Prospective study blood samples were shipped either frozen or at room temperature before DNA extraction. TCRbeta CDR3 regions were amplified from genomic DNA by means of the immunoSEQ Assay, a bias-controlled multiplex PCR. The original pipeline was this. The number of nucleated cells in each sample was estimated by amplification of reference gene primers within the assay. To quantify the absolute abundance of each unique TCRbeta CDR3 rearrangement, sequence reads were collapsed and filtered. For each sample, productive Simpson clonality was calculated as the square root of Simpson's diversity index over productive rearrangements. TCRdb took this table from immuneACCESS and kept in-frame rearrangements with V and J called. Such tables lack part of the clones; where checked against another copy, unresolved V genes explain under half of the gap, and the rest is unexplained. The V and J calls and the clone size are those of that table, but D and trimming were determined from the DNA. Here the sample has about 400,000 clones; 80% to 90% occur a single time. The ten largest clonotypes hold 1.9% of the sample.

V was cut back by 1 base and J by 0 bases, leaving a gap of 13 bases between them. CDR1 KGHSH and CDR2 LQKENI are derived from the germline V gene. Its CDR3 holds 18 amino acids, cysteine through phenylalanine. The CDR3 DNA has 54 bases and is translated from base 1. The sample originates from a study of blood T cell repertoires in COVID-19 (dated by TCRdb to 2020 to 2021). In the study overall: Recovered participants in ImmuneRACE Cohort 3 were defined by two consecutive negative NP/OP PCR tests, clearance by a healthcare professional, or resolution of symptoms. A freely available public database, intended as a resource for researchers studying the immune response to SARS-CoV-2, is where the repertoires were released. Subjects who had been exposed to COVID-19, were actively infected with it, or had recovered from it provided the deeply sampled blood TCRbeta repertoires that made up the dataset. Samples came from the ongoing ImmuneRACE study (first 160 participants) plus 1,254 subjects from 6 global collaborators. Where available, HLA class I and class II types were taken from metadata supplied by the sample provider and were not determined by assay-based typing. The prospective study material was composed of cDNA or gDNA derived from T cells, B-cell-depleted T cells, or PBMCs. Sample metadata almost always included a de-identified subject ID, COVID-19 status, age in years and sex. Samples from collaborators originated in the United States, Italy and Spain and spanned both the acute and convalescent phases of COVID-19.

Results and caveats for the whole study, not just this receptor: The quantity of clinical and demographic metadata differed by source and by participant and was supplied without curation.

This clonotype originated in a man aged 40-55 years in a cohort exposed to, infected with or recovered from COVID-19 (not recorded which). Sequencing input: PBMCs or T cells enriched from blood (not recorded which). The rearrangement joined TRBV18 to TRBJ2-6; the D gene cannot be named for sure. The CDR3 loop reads CASSPQRKPPSGANVLTF. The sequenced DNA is TGTGCCAGCTCACCACAGAGGAAACCCCCCTCTGGGGCCAACGTCCTGACTTTC. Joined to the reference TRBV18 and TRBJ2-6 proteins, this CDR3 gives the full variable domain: NAGVMQNPRHLVRRRGQEARLRCSPMKGHSHVYWYRQLPEEGLKFMVYLQKENIIDESGMPKERFSAEFPKEGPSILRIQQVVRGDSAAYFCASSPQRKPPSGANVLTFGAGSRLTVL.